Listed below are T cell receptor beta chains from one sample, sequenced in a study of cytomegalovirus exposure and HLA in healthy donors. Clones were read by immunoSEQ multiplex PCR, and TCRdb kept only the in-frame ones, dropping some. Altogether approximately 160,000 clones are present, more than 70% being singletons, with the ten largest covering about 4.3%. Sequencing used PBMCs. These receptors were obtained from a woman aged 45-65 years in good health and CMV-seropositive. CDR3s include the opening cysteine and the closing phenylalanine or tryptophan. The D gene is left open where the match is weak. Some rows have no size entry. The others give once, few or many, or a class for an expanded clone.

j_gene: TRBJ2-1
abundance: .
v_gene: TRBV7-2
d_gene: TRBD2
CDR3nt: TGTGCCAGCAGCCGACTAGCGGGGCAAAGCAATGAGCAGTTCTTC
CDR3aa: CASSRLAGQSNEQFF

j_gene: TRBJ1-5
abundance: .
v_gene: TRBV28
d_gene: .
CDR3nt: TGTGCCAGCAGTTTAGGAACAGGGAACAATCAGCCCCAGCATTTT
CDR3aa: CASSLGTGNNQPQHF

j_gene: TRBJ1-1
abundance: .
v_gene: TRBV28
d_gene: .
CDR3nt: TGTGCCAGCAGTTTGTCCGGGGTCACTGAAGCTTTCTTT
CDR3aa: CASSLSGVTEAFF

j_gene: TRBJ2-7
abundance: .
v_gene: TRBV27
d_gene: .
CDR3nt: TGTGCCAGCAGTTCGAACTTCCGAAGCTCCTACGAGCAGTACTTC
CDR3aa: CASSSNFRSSYEQYF

j_gene: TRBJ1-4
abundance: once
v_gene: TRBV28
d_gene: .
CDR3nt: TGTGCCAGCAGTTTATGGGGACTGACGAATGAAAAACTGTTTTTT
CDR3aa: CASSLWGLTNEKLFF

j_gene: TRBJ2-1
abundance: once
v_gene: TRBV5-1
d_gene: .
CDR3nt: TGCGCCAGCAGCCCGGGGAGGACTATCTCCTACAATGAGCAGTTCTTC
CDR3aa: CASSPGRTISYNEQFF

j_gene: TRBJ1-4
abundance: .
v_gene: TRBV6-1
d_gene: TRBD1
CDR3nt: TGTGCCAGCAGTGAAGACATCAGACAGGGGGTTAGTGAAAAACTGTTTTTT
CDR3aa: CASSEDIRQGVSEKLFF

j_gene: TRBJ1-5
abundance: .
v_gene: TRBV5-1
d_gene: TRBD1
CDR3nt: TGCGCCAGCAGCTTCACAGGGGGGGAACCCCAGCATTTT
CDR3aa: CASSFTGGEPQHF

j_gene: TRBJ1-5
abundance: .
v_gene: TRBV5-5
d_gene: TRBD1
CDR3nt: TGTGCCAGCAGGGCCGGGACAGGGGCCAATCAGCCCCAGCATTTT
CDR3aa: CASRAGTGANQPQHF

j_gene: TRBJ1-4
abundance: .
v_gene: TRBV2
d_gene: .
CDR3nt: TGTGCCAGCAGTGAAGCGCCCCAAGGGGGTTTTGGTGGAGATGAAAAACTGTTTTTT
CDR3aa: CASSEAPQGGFGGDEKLFF

j_gene: TRBJ1-2
abundance: few
v_gene: TRBV19
d_gene: .
CDR3nt: TGTGCCAGTAGTATGTATAGGGGAGGGGGCTACACCTTC
CDR3aa: CASSMYRGGGYTF

j_gene: TRBJ2-7
abundance: once
v_gene: TRBV6-6
d_gene: TRBD1
CDR3nt: TGTGCCAGCAGGTATAGTGACAGGGGAGACTCCTACGAGCAGTACTTC
CDR3aa: CASRYSDRGDSYEQYF

j_gene: TRBJ1-1
abundance: .
v_gene: TRBV5-1
d_gene: .
CDR3nt: TGCGCCAGCAGCTTGGGTGGGGACATGCGAGCTTTCTTT
CDR3aa: CASSLGGDMRAFF

j_gene: TRBJ2-7
abundance: .
v_gene: TRBV28
d_gene: .
CDR3nt: TGTGCCAGCGGTGTACTAGGGTTAACCTACGAGCAGTACTTC
CDR3aa: CASGVLGLTYEQYF

j_gene: TRBJ2-7
abundance: once
v_gene: TRBV29-1
d_gene: TRBD1
CDR3nt: TGCAGCGTGAACAGGGGGCGCGAGTACGAGCAGTACTTC
CDR3aa: CSVNRGREYEQYF

j_gene: TRBJ2-7
abundance: .
v_gene: TRBV11-3
d_gene: .
CDR3nt: TGTGCCAGCAGCTTCGGCGGTTCCTACGAGCAGTACTTC
CDR3aa: CASSFGGSYEQYF

j_gene: TRBJ2-7
abundance: .
v_gene: TRBV15
d_gene: TRBD1
CDR3nt: TGTGCCACCAGCAGTAGGGACAGGGGTTCCTACGAGCAGTACTTC
CDR3aa: CATSSRDRGSYEQYF

j_gene: TRBJ2-2
abundance: .
v_gene: TRBV19
d_gene: .
CDR3nt: TGTGCCAGTAACCAGATAGGGAGAACCGGGGAGCTGTTTTTT
CDR3aa: CASNQIGRTGELFF

j_gene: TRBJ2-7
abundance: few
v_gene: TRBV10-3
d_gene: .
CDR3nt: TGTGCCATCAGTGGCGGTCCCTACTACGAGCAGTACTTC
CDR3aa: CAISGGPYYEQYF

j_gene: TRBJ1-4
abundance: .
v_gene: TRBV29-1
d_gene: .
CDR3nt: TGCAGCGTTGTATCCCGGGGAGGTGAAAAACTGTTTTTT
CDR3aa: CSVVSRGGEKLFF

j_gene: TRBJ1-3
abundance: .
v_gene: TRBV19
d_gene: .
CDR3nt: TGTGCCAGTAGTCCACGCACAGACAGCTCTGGAAACACCATATATTTT
CDR3aa: CASSPRTDSSGNTIYF

j_gene: TRBJ2-2
abundance: .
v_gene: TRBV7-3
d_gene: .
CDR3nt: TGTGCCAGCAGCTTTATGAGCGGGGAGCTGTTTTTT
CDR3aa: CASSFMSGELFF

j_gene: TRBJ1-6
abundance: .
v_gene: TRBV11-1
d_gene: .
CDR3nt: TGTGCCAGCAGCTTAGAAGTCGGCTATAATTCACCCCTCCACTTT
CDR3aa: CASSLEVGYNSPLHF

j_gene: TRBJ2-4
abundance: once
v_gene: TRBV5-4
d_gene: TRBD1
CDR3nt: TGTGCCAGCAGCTTGCAGGGGGCGACCAAAAACATTCAGTACTTC
CDR3aa: CASSLQGATKNIQYF

j_gene: TRBJ1-5
abundance: .
v_gene: TRBV6-6
d_gene: .
CDR3nt: TGTGCCAGCACACCAGCTCTGGGGACTGCTGATCAGCCCCAGCATTTT
CDR3aa: CASTPALGTADQPQHF

j_gene: TRBJ2-5
abundance: few
v_gene: TRBV18
d_gene: .
CDR3nt: TGTGCCAGCTCACACTCACAAGAGACCCAGTACTTC
CDR3aa: CASSHSQETQYF

j_gene: TRBJ1-1
abundance: .
v_gene: TRBV5-4
d_gene: .
CDR3nt: TGTGCCAGCAGCTTGGTAGCCGGGACTGAAGCTTTCTTT
CDR3aa: CASSLVAGTEAFF

j_gene: TRBJ1-5
abundance: .
v_gene: TRBV19
d_gene: .
CDR3nt: TGTGCCAGTACCTCGGTGGGGGGGTATCAGCCCCAGCATTTT
CDR3aa: CASTSVGGYQPQHF

j_gene: TRBJ2-5
abundance: .
v_gene: TRBV5-4
d_gene: .
CDR3nt: TGTGCCAGCAGCTTGGGGGCAGATCAAGAGACCCAGTACTTC
CDR3aa: CASSLGADQETQYF

j_gene: TRBJ2-2
abundance: .
v_gene: TRBV9
d_gene: .
CDR3nt: TGTGCCAGCAGCTCCGAGGGGAGGGGGGAGCTGTTTTTT
CDR3aa: CASSSEGRGELFF

j_gene: TRBJ2-1
abundance: .
v_gene: TRBV7-9
d_gene: TRBD2
CDR3nt: TGTGCCAGCAGCTTAGGATTAGCGGGAGGCAATGAGCAGTTCTTC
CDR3aa: CASSLGLAGGNEQFF

j_gene: TRBJ2-1
abundance: .
v_gene: TRBV7-2
d_gene: TRBD2
CDR3nt: TGTGCCAGCAGCCGTACTAGCGGGAGGAAGAATGAGCAGTTCTTC
CDR3aa: CASSRTSGRKNEQFF

j_gene: TRBJ2-1
abundance: .
v_gene: TRBV7-2
d_gene: TRBD2
CDR3nt: TGTGCCAGCAGCTTATATGGCGGGAGGGATAATGAGCAGTTCTTC
CDR3aa: CASSLYGGRDNEQFF

j_gene: TRBJ2-1
abundance: .
v_gene: TRBV6-1
d_gene: .
CDR3nt: TGTGCCAGCAGTGTACCAAAGCGGAGCCACACATCCGAGCAGTTCTTC
CDR3aa: CASSVPKRSHTSEQFF

j_gene: TRBJ2-1
abundance: .
v_gene: TRBV7-3
d_gene: TRBD2
CDR3nt: TGTGCCAGCAGCTCTAGCGGGATTAACAATGAGCAGTTCTTC
CDR3aa: CASSSSGINNEQFF

j_gene: TRBJ2-1
abundance: once
v_gene: TRBV2
d_gene: .
CDR3nt: TGTGCCAGCAGTTTTCCACTAGGGGAGCAGTTCTTC
CDR3aa: CASSFPLGEQFF

j_gene: TRBJ2-7
abundance: .
v_gene: TRBV6-6
d_gene: TRBD2
CDR3nt: TGTGCCAGCAGTTACGGGGGGGTGCAGTACTTC
CDR3aa: CASSYGGVQYF

j_gene: TRBJ1-4
abundance: .
v_gene: TRBV7-3
d_gene: .
CDR3nt: TGTGCCAGCAGCTTAGCGGGAGCCAGGGATGAAAAACTGTTTTTT
CDR3aa: CASSLAGARDEKLFF

j_gene: TRBJ2-3
abundance: .
v_gene: TRBV5-1
d_gene: TRBD2
CDR3nt: TGCGCCAGCAGCTTACGACTAGCGGGAGATGCAGATACGCAGTATTTT
CDR3aa: CASSLRLAGDADTQYF

j_gene: TRBJ2-7
abundance: once
v_gene: TRBV7-9
d_gene: .
CDR3nt: TGTGCCAGTAATCTAGGATCGTACGAGCAGTACTTC
CDR3aa: CASNLGSYEQYF

j_gene: TRBJ1-6
abundance: .
v_gene: TRBV27
d_gene: TRBD1
CDR3nt: TGTGCCAGCAGCCCGTACCCGGGACAGGGGATGGATTCACCCCTCCACTTT
CDR3aa: CASSPYPGQGMDSPLHF

j_gene: TRBJ1-1
abundance: few
v_gene: TRBV19
d_gene: .
CDR3nt: TGTGCCAGTAGCCCCGGCGCAGGGTGGGACACTGAAGCTTTCTTT
CDR3aa: CASSPGAGWDTEAFF

j_gene: TRBJ1-1
abundance: .
v_gene: TRBV4-1
d_gene: .
CDR3nt: TGCGCCAGCAGCTTGAGGGGGTTCGAAGCTTTCTTT
CDR3aa: CASSLRGFEAFF

j_gene: TRBJ1-1
abundance: .
v_gene: TRBV5-1
d_gene: .
CDR3nt: TGCGCCAGCAGCACGGGGGGATCCCTCATGAACACTGAAGCTTTCTTT
CDR3aa: CASSTGGSLMNTEAFF

j_gene: TRBJ1-1
abundance: .
v_gene: TRBV7-7
d_gene: .
CDR3nt: TGTGCTAGCAGCTCGAGATTGAACACTGAAGCTTTCTTT
CDR3aa: CASSSRLNTEAFF

j_gene: TRBJ1-2
abundance: .
v_gene: TRBV7-9
d_gene: .
CDR3nt: TGTGCCAGCAGCCCACAGCCAAGCTATGGCTACACCTTC
CDR3aa: CASSPQPSYGYTF

j_gene: TRBJ1-2
abundance: .
v_gene: TRBV6-5
d_gene: .
CDR3nt: TGTGCCAGCAGTCCCCAACTGAACTATGGCTACACCTTC
CDR3aa: CASSPQLNYGYTF

j_gene: TRBJ2-7
abundance: .
v_gene: TRBV27
d_gene: TRBD2
CDR3nt: TGTGCCAGCAGTCTGCTAGCGGGAGTCCACGAGCAGTACTTC
CDR3aa: CASSLLAGVHEQYF

j_gene: TRBJ2-7
abundance: .
v_gene: TRBV18
d_gene: .
CDR3nt: TGTGCCAGCTCTCCCAGCGGTCGGGGGAAATACGAGCAGTACTTC
CDR3aa: CASSPSGRGKYEQYF

j_gene: TRBJ2-7
abundance: .
v_gene: TRBV7-2
d_gene: TRBD2
CDR3nt: TGTGCCAGCAGCTTAGCGCCCAGCGGGAGCCAGATACTGTACGAGCAGTACTTC
CDR3aa: CASSLAPSGSQILYEQYF

j_gene: TRBJ2-7
abundance: .
v_gene: TRBV7-6
d_gene: .
CDR3nt: TGTGCCAGCAGCCCTCGAGGACAGCACTACGAGCAGTACTTC
CDR3aa: CASSPRGQHYEQYF

j_gene: TRBJ2-1
abundance: medium-sized
v_gene: TRBV19
d_gene: TRBD1
CDR3nt: TGTGCCAGTAGATCTTACAGGGGCACCTACAATGAGCAGTTCTTC
CDR3aa: CASRSYRGTYNEQFF

j_gene: TRBJ1-1
abundance: .
v_gene: TRBV7-9
d_gene: .
CDR3nt: TGTGCCAGCAGCTTAGGATCTGAGGGTGAAGCTTTCTTT
CDR3aa: CASSLGSEGEAFF

j_gene: TRBJ2-1
abundance: few
v_gene: TRBV7-6
d_gene: TRBD2
CDR3nt: TGTGCCAGCAGCCCTCGACTAGCGGAGCAGTTCTTC
CDR3aa: CASSPRLAEQFF

j_gene: TRBJ2-1
abundance: .
v_gene: TRBV7-2
d_gene: TRBD2
CDR3nt: TGTGCCAGCAGCTTACTAAGCGGGGGATACAATGAGCAGTTCTTC
CDR3aa: CASSLLSGGYNEQFF